This is a list of T cell receptor beta chains from one sample in a study of CD8+CD57+ T cells in acquired aplastic anemia. Each CDR3 protein gets one entry after TCRdb re-called the reads with MiXCR. The sample carries around 500,000 distinct CDR3 sequences, around 33% recorded once. The sample comprised sorted CD4+, CD8+, or CD8+CD57+ T cells (not recorded which) from PBMCs. These receptors were taken from a human donor with aplastic anemia. CDR3s include the opening cysteine and the closing phenylalanine or tryptophan. Each record gives: clone size, CDR3 length, V gene, J gene, D gene, CDR3 protein, CDR3 DNA. The D gene is left open where the match is weak. A clone size is listed for some rows: how often the clone was seen (once, few, many), or a class if it is expanded.

>.|16|TRBV20-1|TRBJ2-1|.
CSAYHASGTTKAEQFF
TGCAGTGCTTATCACGCGTCCGGGACCACAAAAGCCGAACAGTTCTTC
>.|14|TRBV6-2/TRBV6-3|TRBJ2-1|.
CASRYGWGADEQFF
TGTGCCAGCAGATACGGTTGGGGGGCCGATGAGCAGTTCTTC
>few|13|TRBV6-1|TRBJ2-5|.
CASRKTAQETQYF
TGTGCCAGCAGAAAGACAGCCCAAGAGACCCAGTACTTC
>once|13|TRBV27|TRBJ2-7|.
CASSARQSTGQYF
TGTGCCAGCAGTGCCAGACAGAGCACGGGGCAGTACTTC
>.|15|TRBV25-1|TRBJ1-4|.
CASSEYFATNEKLFF
TGTGCCAGCAGTGAATATTTTGCAACTAATGAAAAACTGTTTTTT
>.|15|TRBV4-1|TRBJ1-1|.
CASSPDGSANTEAFF
TGCGCCAGCAGCCCGGACGGATCAGCTAACACTGAAGCTTTCTTT
>few|15|TRBV25-1|TRBJ1-2|.
CASSRKMTPDYGYTF
TGTGCCAGCAGTAGAAAAATGACCCCAGACTATGGCTACACCTTC
>few|15|TRBV9|TRBJ2-3|.
CASSVESGSTDTQYF
TGTGCCAGCAGCGTAGAGTCCGGGTCCACAGATACGCAGTATTTT
>many|17|TRBV29-1|TRBJ1-1|.
CSVEDLGMARRNREAFF
TGCAGCGTTGAAGATTTAGGGATGGCGAGGCGTAACCGAGAAGCTTTCTTT
>many|14|TRBV9|TRBJ2-5|.
CASSVGPPQETQYF
TGTGCCAGCAGCGTGGGCCCCCCCCAAGAGACCCAGTACTTC
>few|14|TRBV5-1|TRBJ2-7|.
CASSLSGQGTEQYF
TGCGCCAGCAGCTTGAGTGGCCAGGGGACCGAGCAGTACTTC
>few|17|TRBV5-6|TRBJ2-6|.
CATPKIPSSSGANVLTF
TGTGCCACACCCAAAATACCAAGTAGTAGTGGGGCCAACGTCCTGACTTTC
>once|13|TRBV27|TRBJ1-1|.
CASSFPGQSEAFF
TGTGCCAGCAGTTTCCCAGGACAATCTGAAGCTTTCTTT
>many|16|TRBV2|TRBJ1-6|.
CASSASRDSLNSPLHF
TGTGCCAGCAGTGCAAGCCGGGACTCCTTAAATTCACCCCTCCACTTT
>.|16|TRBV4-1|TRBJ1-1|.
CASSLSPGDWGTEAFF
TGCGCCAGCAGCCTTTCTCCAGGGGATTGGGGCACTGAAGCTTTCTTT
>once|15|TRBV4-1|TRBJ1-4|.
CASSQHPPTNEKLFF
TGCGCCAGCAGCCAGCATCCCCCAACTAATGAAAAACTGTTTTTT
>.|18|TRBV10-1|TRBJ1-1|TRBD1
CASSGPPSTGGLDTEAFF
TGCGCCAGCAGTGGACCTCCTTCGACAGGGGGATTGGACACTGAAGCTTTCTTT
>.|13|TRBV19|TRBJ1-1|.
CASSIQAGAEAFF
TGTGCCAGTAGTATACAGGCGGGCGCTGAAGCTTTCTTT
>.|14|TRBV6-1|TRBJ1-2|.
CASSEWGWSYGYTF
TGTGCCAGCAGTGAGTGGGGCTGGAGCTATGGCTACACCTTC
>.|14|TRBV20-1|TRBJ2-5|.
CSARDAQGQETQYF
TGCAGTGCTAGAGATGCACAGGGCCAAGAGACCCAGTACTTC
>.|13|TRBV25-1|TRBJ1-1|.
CASSPSTYTEAFF
TGTGCCAGCTCACCGTCGACCTACACTGAAGCTTTCTTT
>.|17|TRBV11-1|TRBJ2-7|.
CASSLENPGRTTYEQYF
TGTGCCAGCAGCTTAGAAAATCCGGGACGGACCACCTACGAGCAGTACTTC
>many|11|TRBV12-3/TRBV12-4|TRBJ2-7|.
CASSFLGEQYF
TGTGCCAGCAGTTTTCTGGGGGAGCAGTACTTC
>many|13|TRBV6-1|TRBJ1-2|.
CASRGLSEYGYTF
TGTGCCAGCAGAGGACTCTCCGAGTATGGCTACACCTTC
>many|13|TRBV29-1|TRBJ1-1|.
CSVGGEGRREAFF
TGCAGCGTCGGGGGGGAGGGAAGACGTGAAGCTTTCTTT
>few|15|TRBV28|TRBJ2-7|.
CASSPPGAKSYEQYF
TGTGCCAGCAGCCCCCCCGGGGCCAAATCCTACGAGCAGTACTTC
>.|14|TRBV2|TRBJ1-1|TRBD1
CASKGQALNTEAFF
TGTGCCAGCAAGGGACAGGCCCTGAACACTGAAGCTTTCTTT
>many|15|TRBV9|TRBJ2-7|.
CASSVSSEYLGEQYF
TGTGCCAGCAGCGTAAGTTCGGAATACCTTGGCGAGCAGTACTTC
>many|16|TRBV19|TRBJ1-5|.
CASRLTGDFVYQPQHF
TGTGCCAGTAGATTGACAGGCGACTTCGTGTATCAGCCCCAGCATTTT
>.|12|TRBV10-3|TRBJ2-7|TRBD1
CAIMGQRYEQYF
TGTGCCATAATGGGACAGCGTTACGAGCAGTACTTC
>many|14|TRBV9|TRBJ1-5|.
CASSVEGFDQPQHF
TGTGCCAGCAGCGTAGAGGGATTCGATCAGCCCCAGCATTTT
>.|14|TRBV20-1|TRBJ1-6|.
CSALRTVNDSPLHF
TGCAGTGCTCTTAGGACAGTGAATGATTCACCCCTCCACTTT
>few|15|TRBV7-8|TRBJ1-4|.
CASSLASRFNEKLFF
TGTGCCAGCAGCTTAGCAAGTCGTTTTAATGAAAAACTGTTTTTT
>many|16|TRBV7-3|TRBJ2-7|.
CASSLSSTGPSYEQYF
TGTGCCAGCAGCTTATCCTCGACAGGACCGTCCTACGAGCAGTACTTC
>.|15|TRBV20-1|TRBJ2-1|.
CSATRGGDSNNEQFF
TGCAGTGCCACCAGGGGCGGGGACAGCAACAATGAGCAGTTCTTC
>.|14|TRBV11-3|TRBJ2-1|TRBD2
CASSPTGLYYEQFF
TGTGCCAGCAGCCCGACGGGACTATACTATGAGCAGTTCTTC
>few|15|TRBV6-1|TRBJ1-5|.
CASRQQGLGNQPQHF
TGTGCCAGCAGACAACAGGGTTTGGGGAATCAGCCCCAGCATTTT
>many|15|TRBV14|TRBJ1-2|TRBD1
CASSQGDSSYGGYTF
TGTGCCAGCAGCCAAGGGGACAGTAGCTATGGAGGCTACACCTTC
>many|13|TRBV19|TRBJ1-2|.
CASSIRGANGYTF
TGTGCCAGTAGTATTAGGGGAGCGAATGGCTACACCTTC
>.|14|TRBV15|TRBJ2-5|.
CATSRGRNRETQYF
TGTGCCACCAGCAGAGGGAGGAACAGGGAGACCCAGTACTTC
>.|17|TRBV19|TRBJ2-1|TRBD1
CASSRARDRQAHNEQFF
TGTGCCAGTAGTAGAGCCAGGGACAGGCAAGCCCACAATGAGCAGTTCTTC
>.|14|TRBV30|TRBJ1-1|TRBD1
CAWSKSGTGAGAFF
TGTGCCTGGAGTAAGTCTGGGACAGGAGCGGGCGCTTTCTTT
>.|15|TRBV19|TRBJ1-1|TRBD1
CASSKVQGARTEAFF
TGTGCCAGTAGTAAAGTACAGGGGGCGCGAACTGAAGCTTTCTTT
>few|16|TRBV5-4|TRBJ2-7|TRBD2
CASSAGLAGGSYEQYF
TGTGCCAGCAGCGCAGGACTAGCGGGGGGTTCCTACGAGCAGTACTTC